The 22 T cell receptor beta chains below all came from one sample that was sequenced in a study of cytomegalovirus exposure and HLA in healthy donors. Using immunoSEQ multiplex PCR, the repertoire was profiled, and TCRdb retains in-frame clones only, with some absent. The sample lists around 250,000 clones, 90% occurring once. What was sequenced was PBMCs. The source of these receptors is a woman aged 18-30 years in good health and CMV-seronegative.

The table lists this clone with a count of one. The V and J genes are TRBV7-9 and TRBJ2-5, with D perhaps matching TRBD1 (6 bases). With 3 bases removed from V and 1 base from J, the gap between germline ends came to 12 bases. The germline gives CDR1 SEHNR, CDR2 FQNEAQ (reference sequence). This CDR3 is 15 amino acids long. CDR3 nucleotide sequence: TGTGCCAGCAGCTTGGACAGAGCAGTCCAAGAGACCCAGTACTTC. Its protein product is CASSLDRAVQETQYF.

The chain is built from TRBV28 and TRBJ1-1; a possible D gene is TRBD1 (5 bases). The germline V gene encodes CDR1 MDHEN and CDR2 SYDVKM. This CDR3 has 15 amino acids. The V end was cut by 2 bases, the J end by 4 bases, with 14 bases between. DNA for the CDR3: TGTGCCAGCAGTTTACATAAGGGGATAGGCACTGAAGCTTTCTTT. It specifies CASSLHKGIGTEAFF. The full variable domain, in which reference TRBV28 and TRBJ1-1 provide the parts outside the CDR3, is DVKVTQSSRYLVKRTGEKVFLECVQDMDHENMFWYRQDPGLGLRLIYFSYDVKMKEKGDIPEGYSVSREKKERFSLILESASTNQTSMYLCASSLHKGIGTEAFFGQGTRLTVV.

The chain uses TRBV5-1 and TRBJ2-3; 8 bases align to TRBD1. Germline V gene sequence: CDR1 SGHRS, CDR2 YFSETQ. V lost 2 bases and J lost 2; bases outside the gene matches: 10. CDR3 size: 17 residues. This CDR3 reads CASSLQAGTGLTDTQYF. CDR3 coding DNA: TGCGCCAGCAGCTTACAAGCCGGGACAGGCCTCACAGATACGCAGTATTTT.

The gene calls are TRBV19 and TRBJ2-7, with D tentatively TRBD2 (6 bases). V lost 3 bases and J 6 bases, leaving 12 bases between the germline ends. Germline V gene lookup returns CDR1 LNHDA and CDR2 SQIVND (reference sequence). The CDR3 is 13 amino acids. DNA for the CDR3: TGTGCCAGTAGTATTAGGGCCGGGAGCGAGCAGTACGTC. Residues: CASSIRAGSEQYV.

CDR3 protein: CASSDSIRPYYEQYV. The DNA for the CDR3 is TGTGCCAGCAGTGATTCTATTCGGCCCTACTACGAGCAGTACGTC. This rearrangement joins TRBV6-1 to TRBJ2-7; D remains unclear. CDR1 is MNHNS, CDR2 SASEGT, per germline. This CDR3 contains 15 residues. V lost 3 bases to trimming and J lost 3 bases, with 15 bases between them.

This chain connects TRBV4-2 to TRBJ2-2; D ambiguous. V was pared by 1 base and J by 7 bases, with 7 bases between. Germline V CDR1 and CDR2: LGHNA, YNFKEQ. CDR3 length: 13 amino acids. The CDR3 nucleotides read TGTGCCAGCAGCCAAGCGGGTCTCGGGGAGCTGTTTTTT. Amino acids: CASSQAGLGELFF.

This rearrangement joins TRBV19 to TRBJ2-2; no definite D call. The V end lost 5 bases, the J end lost 0 bases, and 7 bases lay between the germline ends. CDR1 and CDR2 from the germline V gene are LNHDA and SQIVND (reference sequence). The CDR3 covers 14 residues. The CDR3 region has the DNA TGTGCCAGTAGTGTAGGGCCGAACACCGGGGAGCTGTTTTTT. Translation: CASSVGPNTGELFF.

The rearrangement uses TRBV18 and TRBJ1-1, with D perhaps matching TRBD1 (6 bases). This CDR3 contains 14 residues. Germline V gives CDR1 KGHSH, CDR2 LQKENI. Trimming took off 3 bases at V and 4 bases at J, with 12 bases between the two ends. In nucleotides, the CDR3 is TGTGCCAGCTCACCGGGACATAGAGGCACTGAAGCTTTCTTT. Its protein is CASSPGHRGTEAFF. The variable domain in full, completed from reference TRBV18 and TRBJ1-1, reads NAGVMQNPRHLVRRRGQEARLRCSPMKGHSHVYWYRQLPEEGLKFMVYLQKENIIDESGMPKERFSAEFPKEGPSILRIQQVVRGDSAAYFCASSPGHRGTEAFFGQGTRLTVV.

The CDR3 region is CAWSRLQGGNTEAFF. CDR3 in DNA: TGTGCCTGGAGCCGATTACAGGGGGGGAACACTGAAGCTTTCTTT. The chain has TRBV30 and TRBJ1-1, with 8 bases that match TRBD1. The germline V gene encodes CDR1 GTSNPN and CDR2 SVGIG (reference sequence). V shed 3 bases, J shed 1 base, and the junction held 7 bases outside the gene matches. This CDR3 region has 15 residues.

This chain joins TRBV7-3 and TRBJ2-1; D is perhaps TRBD2 (6 bases). The CDR3 runs to 16 residues. V was shortened by 5 bases and J by 1 base, with 15 bases between the two germline ends. Germline-derived CDR1 and CDR2 are SGHTA and FQGTGA. CDR3 nucleotides: TGTGCCAGCAGCCCCAGCCGGGGGAGTTCCTACAATGAGCAGTTCTTC. Translation: CASSPSRGSSYNEQFF.

This clone was detected a few times. The genes are TRBV7-2 and TRBJ1-6; the D is unclear. V was trimmed by 1 base and J by 5 bases, leaving 12 bases between them. Looked up from germline, CDR1 is SGHTA and CDR2 is FQGNSA. CDR3 length equals 16 residues. Written as DNA, the CDR3 is TGTGCCAGCAGCTTAGTCCCAGGACTGAATAATTCACCCCTCCACTTT. Protein product: CASSLVPGLNNSPLHF.

The chain joins TRBV19 to TRBJ2-1; D remains unclear. Trimming removed 5 bases from V and 4 bases from J, with 6 bases in between. The CDR3 contains 12 residues. Per the germline V gene, CDR1 is LNHDA and CDR2 is SQIVND (reference sequence). CDR3 residues: CASSLPYNEQFF. The CDR3 bases are TGTGCCAGTAGTCTTCCGTACAATGAGCAGTTCTTC.

This chain joins TRBV6-1 and TRBJ1-5; D might be TRBD1 (6 bases). The CDR3 sequence is 14 residues long. Deletions cut 7 bases from V and 5 bases from J, with 15 bases between. Germline V CDR1 and CDR2: MNHNS, SASEGT. The CDR3 reads CASTRARGYQPQHF. The CDR3 DNA follows: TGTGCCAGCACCCGGGCCAGGGGCTATCAGCCCCAGCATTTT.

This chain joins TRBV6-1 and TRBJ1-3; 7 nucleotides match TRBD1. The CDR3 consists of 15 residues. Germline CDR1 reads MNHNS; CDR2 reads SASEGT. Trimming took 8 bases from V and 0 from J; bases not matched to a gene: 7. The CDR3 DNA reads as TGTGCCAGCGCGGGACAGCCTAACTCTGGAAACACCATATATTTT. As protein: CASAGQPNSGNTIYF.

The V call is TRBV6-4, the J call TRBJ2-1, with 9 bases matching TRBD2. Germline V gives CDR1 MRHNA, CDR2 SNTAGT. Trimming took 4 bases from V and 10 from J; bases not matched to a gene: 11. The CDR3 loop spans 15 amino acids. Here the CDR3 DNA reads TGTGCCAGCAGTGTGGCGGGGGGGCCGGTGAACGAGCAGTTCTTC. This encodes CASSVAGGPVNEQFF.

CDR3 sequence reads: CASRFYGGNTEAFF. The CDR3 coding sequence is TGTGCCAGCAGATTTTACGGGGGGAACACTGAAGCTTTCTTT. The chain recombines TRBV2 with TRBJ1-1; a possible D gene is TRBD1 (5 bases). There are 14 residues in the CDR3. Trimming took 6 bases from V and 1 from J, leaving 12 bases between them. The germline V gene encodes CDR1 SNHLY and CDR2 FYNNEI.

V gene TRBV7-3 combines with J gene TRBJ2-1; 10 positions match TRBD1. This CDR3 is built from 16 residues. Unmatched junction bases numbered 8, after V lost 5 bases and J lost 4 bases. The germline CDR1 and CDR2 sequences are SGHTA and FQGTGA. Here the CDR3 DNA reads TGTGCCAGCAGCCCCAACGGGGGACAGGGGTACAATGAGCAGTTCTTC. As protein: CASSPNGGQGYNEQFF.

The chain has TRBV19 and TRBJ1-3, with TRBD1 matching 10 bases. In germline, CDR1 is LNHDA, CDR2 SQIVND (reference sequence). J lost 3 bases, V lost 5 bases, and 7 bases had no gene match. The CDR3 extends over 16 amino acids. The CDR3 protein is CASSPRQGAGGNTIYF. In DNA, the CDR3 is TGTGCCAGTAGTCCACGACAGGGGGCAGGTGGAAACACCATATATTTT.

This chain links TRBV4-1 with TRBJ2-3; the D gene is possibly TRBD1 (5 bases). Trimming removed 0 bases from V and 2 bases from J, with 18 bases in between. CDR1 is MGHRA, CDR2 YSYEKL, per germline. CDR3 size: 18 residues. The CDR3 loop is CASSQDGVGQGSTDTQYF. In nucleotides, the CDR3 is TGCGCCAGCAGCCAAGATGGTGTGGGGCAGGGATCCACAGATACGCAGTATTTT.

The genes are TRBV28 and TRBJ2-7; the D is unclear. V shed 2 bases and J shed 7 bases, with 18 bases lying between them. CDR1 is MDHEN, CDR2 SYDVKM, per germline. CDR3 length: 15 amino acids. This CDR3 is CASSLGGKRATEQYF. CDR3 bases: TGTGCCAGCAGTTTAGGCGGAAAGAGAGCTACGGAGCAGTACTTC.

The rearrangement joins TRBV5-4 to TRBJ1-5; possible D gene TRBD1, 5 bases. Looked up from germline, CDR1 is SGHNT and CDR2 is YYREEE (reference sequence). Trimming pared 3 bases from V and 2 bases from J, leaving 15 bases between. The CDR3 loop spans 16 amino acids. The CDR3 protein is CASSWVGAARNQPQHF. The DNA for the CDR3 is TGTGCCAGCAGCTGGGTAGGGGCGGCTCGCAATCAGCCCCAGCATTTT.

CDR3 residues: CAWFGTSGYEQYF. As DNA, the CDR3 is TGTGCCTGGTTTGGGACTAGCGGGTACGAGCAGTACTTC. The chain uses TRBV30 and TRBJ2-7, with 12 nucleotides matching TRBD2. Unmatched junction bases numbered 3, after V lost 5 bases and J lost 4 bases. Germline V lookup: CDR1 GTSNPN, CDR2 SVGIG (reference sequence). The CDR3 runs 13 residues.